This TCR beta chain was observed in a study of cytomegalovirus exposure and HLA in healthy donors. The PCR made use of 60 Vbeta and 13 Jbeta primers. This table comes from immunoSEQ multiplex PCR, and its TCRdb copy is limited to in-frame clones, with some not included. The sample holds about 160,000 clones, 70% to 90% seen once. CDR3 length equals 16 residues. With 3 bases clipped from V and 4 bases from J, the junction kept 5 bases outside the gene matches. Study-level points and caveats: Most TCR sequences were uncommon, yet certain public TCRs appeared in many donors.

In this sample, this clone turned up once. As yet, its antigen is unknown. The sequence was obtained from a young man in good health and CMV-seropositive. The V call is TRBV5-7, the J call TRBJ2-6, with 9 bases fitting TRBD1. TRBV5-7 counts as an open reading frame of uncertain function. The specimen was PBMCs. The CDR3 sequence: CASSCDRGAGANVLTF. CDR3 in DNA: TGTGCCAGCAGCTGCGACAGGGGGGCGGGGGCCAACGTCCTGACTTTC.